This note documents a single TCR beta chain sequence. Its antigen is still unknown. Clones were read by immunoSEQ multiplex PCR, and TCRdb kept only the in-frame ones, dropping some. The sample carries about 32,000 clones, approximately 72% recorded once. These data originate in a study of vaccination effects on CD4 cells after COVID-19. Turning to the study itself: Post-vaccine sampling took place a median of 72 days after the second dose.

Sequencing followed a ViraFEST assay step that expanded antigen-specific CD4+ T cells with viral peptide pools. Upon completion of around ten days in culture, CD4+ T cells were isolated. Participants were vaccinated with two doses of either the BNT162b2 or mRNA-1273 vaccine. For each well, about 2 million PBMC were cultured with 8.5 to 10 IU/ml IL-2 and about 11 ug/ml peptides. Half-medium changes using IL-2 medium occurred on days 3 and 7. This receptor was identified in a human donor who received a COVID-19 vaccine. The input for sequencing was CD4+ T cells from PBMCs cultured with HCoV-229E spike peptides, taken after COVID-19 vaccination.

CDR3 DNA sequence: TGTGCCAGCAGTCTACAGGGGGGACCCTACGAGCAGTACTTC. It specifies CASSLQGGPYEQYF. The V and J genes are TRBV6-5 and TRBJ2-7; 8 bases map to TRBD1. The germline V gene encodes CDR1 MNHEY and CDR2 SVGAGI. This CDR3 is 14 amino acids long. With 5 bases clipped from V and 2 bases from J, the junction kept 5 bases outside the gene matches.